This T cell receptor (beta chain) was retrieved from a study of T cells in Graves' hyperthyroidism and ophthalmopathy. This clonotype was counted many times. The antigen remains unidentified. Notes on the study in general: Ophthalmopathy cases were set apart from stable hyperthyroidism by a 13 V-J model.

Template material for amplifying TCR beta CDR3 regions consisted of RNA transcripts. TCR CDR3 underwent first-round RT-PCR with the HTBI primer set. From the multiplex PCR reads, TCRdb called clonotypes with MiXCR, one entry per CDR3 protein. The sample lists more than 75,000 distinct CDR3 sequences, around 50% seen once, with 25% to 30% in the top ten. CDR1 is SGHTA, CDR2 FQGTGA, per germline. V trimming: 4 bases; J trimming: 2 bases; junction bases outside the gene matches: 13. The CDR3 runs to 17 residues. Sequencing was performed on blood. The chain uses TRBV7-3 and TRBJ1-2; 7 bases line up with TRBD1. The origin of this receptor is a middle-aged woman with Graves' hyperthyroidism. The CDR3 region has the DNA TGTGCCAGCAGCTCCATCCCGGGGACAGCATTCAACTATGGCTACACCTTC. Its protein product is CASSSIPGTAFNYGYTF.